This TCR beta chain comes out of a study of shared clonotypes between healthy human individuals. On the study more broadly: There were three CD4 naive, three CD4 memory, two CD8 naive and one CD8 memory plates per donor. Broader study findings: The four-donor shared clonotypes exceeded non-shared clonotypes in generation probability, with non-shared ones scoring lower. Though the depth was large, rarefaction showed that sorted-subset sequencing was incomplete.

Of note for this clone: Its antigen is currently unknown.

TCRdb keeps only in-frame clones here, not all; method: immunoSEQ multiplex PCR. The profile shows fewer than 1.8 million clones, approximately 98.5% of them singletons. The CDR3 totals 15 residues. The germline V gene has CDR1 LNHDA and CDR2 SQIVND (reference sequence). V trimming: 5 bases; J trimming: 8 bases; junction bases outside the gene matches: 11. The source is a man younger than 45 in good health. Sequencing was performed on naive CD4+ T cells sorted from blood. Described subset: CD45RA+ positively selected. The chain combines TRBV19 with TRBJ1-5; 8 nucleotides align to TRBD1. The CDR3 DNA reads as TGTGCCAGTAGTGATCCCGGGACAGGTATCAAGCCCCAGCATTTT. It encodes CASSDPGTGIKPQHF.